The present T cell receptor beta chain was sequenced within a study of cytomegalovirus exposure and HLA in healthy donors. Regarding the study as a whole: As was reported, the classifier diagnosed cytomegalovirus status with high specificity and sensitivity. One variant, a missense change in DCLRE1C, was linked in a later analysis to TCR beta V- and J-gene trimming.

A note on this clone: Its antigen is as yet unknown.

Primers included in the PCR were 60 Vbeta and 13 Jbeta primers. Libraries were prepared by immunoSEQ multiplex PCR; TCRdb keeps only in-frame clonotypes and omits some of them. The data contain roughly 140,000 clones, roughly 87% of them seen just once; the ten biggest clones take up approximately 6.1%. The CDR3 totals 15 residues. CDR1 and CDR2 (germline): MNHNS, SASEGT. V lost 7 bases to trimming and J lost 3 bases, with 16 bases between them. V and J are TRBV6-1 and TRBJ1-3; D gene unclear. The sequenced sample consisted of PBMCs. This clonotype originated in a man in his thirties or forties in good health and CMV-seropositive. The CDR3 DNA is TGTGCCAGCAACGACAAACGGGGAAGTGGAAACACCATATATTTT. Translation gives CASNDKRGSGNTIYF.